This TCR beta chain was identified in a study of cytomegalovirus exposure and HLA in healthy donors. Study at large: The roughly 110 validation repertoires were reported in a later analysis to have been generated on the same platform as the 666 first-cohort repertoires. Study-wide results and caveats: For cytomegalovirus status, the classifier reportedly gave diagnoses with high specificity and sensitivity. In vitro work confirmed that a few CMV-associated chains recognize CMV antigens.

As regards this clone: Its antigen is as yet unknown.

The validation cohort, a group of 120 or so subjects, included the donors and was separate from the roughly 720-subject first cohort. The repertoire was sequenced with immunoSEQ multiplex PCR; TCRdb's copy has only in-frame clones and lacks some. The sample carries more than 150,000 clones, 84% recorded once. Per the germline V gene, CDR1 is LNHDA and CDR2 is SQIVND (reference sequence). V lost 0 bases, J lost 4 bases, and 24 bases lay in between. This CDR3 is built from 19 residues. This rearrangement joins TRBV19 to TRBJ2-5; tentative D call: TRBD2 (6 bases). The clonotype comes from a man aged 18-30 years in good health and CMV-seropositive. Sequencing input: PBMCs. CDR3 sequence (DNA): TGTGCCAGTAGTATAGAAACCACCCGGGGACTCGGTCGGGCAGAGACCCAGTACTTC. Amino acids: CASSIETTRGLGRAETQYF.